These 10 T cell receptor beta chains originate from one sample sequenced in a study of Graves' ophthalmopathy and Graves' hyperthyroidism. RNA transcripts were the template, and TCR beta CDR3 regions were amplified from them. A first-round RT-PCR used HTBI primers, followed by a second-round multiplex PCR. MiXCR, run by TCRdb on the multiplex PCR reads, gives a single entry per CDR3 protein. The table has 580,000 or so distinct CDR3 sequences, roughly 40% seen once; the top ten hold approximately 4.1%. Sequencing was carried out using peripheral blood or thyroid tissue (not recorded which). The receptors derive from an adult man with Graves' hyperthyroidism.

This clonotype was seen repeatedly, ten times or more. This chain links TRBV5-1 with TRBJ1-1, with 7 bases that match TRBD1. The CDR3 is 16 residues long. The germline gives CDR1 SGHRS, CDR2 YFSETQ. V dropped 0 bases and J dropped 1; count of bases not matched to a gene: 6. The CDR3 coding sequence is TGCGCCAGCAGCTTGGGTACAGGGGAGGGGAACACTGAAGCTTTCTTT. Its protein product is CASSLGTGEGNTEAFF.

Many counts were recorded for this clonotype. The CDR3 DNA sequence: TGCAGCGTTGCTTACGACAGGAGAAACACTGAAGCTTTCTTT. Its protein product is CSVAYDRRNTEAFF. V usage is TRBV29-1 and J usage is TRBJ1-1; TRBD1 might be the D (6 bases). Looked up from germline, CDR1 is SQVTM and CDR2 is ANQGSEA. The CDR3 is 14 residues long. Trimming removed 4 bases at V and 2 bases at J, with 14 bases between.

The chain uses TRBV20-1 and TRBJ2-3; tentatively, D is TRBD2 (7 bases). V lost 6 bases, J lost 3 bases, and 16 bases lay in between. The length of the CDR3 is 14 residues. CDR1 and CDR2 (germline): DFQATT, SNEGSKA (reference sequence). The chain's CDR3 is CSAGGEEGTDTQYF. The CDR3 region has the DNA TGCAGTGCAGGGGGGGAGGAGGGAACAGATACGCAGTATTTT.

Only a few counts were recorded for this clonotype. A much more abundant neighbour one base away suggests this may be a read error. The gene calls are TRBV29-1 and TRBJ2-5; TRBD2 aligns across 12 bases. The V segment lost 8 bases and the J segment 9 bases; nucleotides outside the gene matches: 10. Germline V gene lookup returns CDR1 SQVTM and CDR2 ANQGSEA. The CDR3 spans 13 residues. The DNA for the CDR3 is TGCAGCTCTACTAGCGGGAGGTTGGAGCCCCAGTACTTC. It is translated as CSSTSGRLEPQYF.

As DNA, the CDR3 is TGTGCCAGTTGGACTCACTCCACCGGGGAGCTGTTTTTT. Protein sequence: CASWTHSTGELFF. This chain connects TRBV6-5 to TRBJ2-2; possible D gene TRBD2, 5 bases. Trimming removed 9 bases from V and 4 bases from J, with 12 bases in between. The CDR3 length is 13 residues. The germline V gene encodes CDR1 MNHEY and CDR2 SVGAGI.

This clonotype was seen repeatedly, ten times or more. The J gene is TRBJ2-2, the V gene TRBV7-6; D is perhaps TRBD1 or TRBD2 (5 bases each). Trimming left V 0 bases short and J 7 bases short, with 9 bases between. The CDR3 is 14 residues long. The germline gives CDR1 SGHVS, CDR2 FNYEAQ. DNA of the CDR3: TGTGCCAGCAGCTTAGCCTCGGGGCTCGGGGAGCTGTTTTTT. It translates to CASSLASGLGELFF.

Comments on this clonotype: Its ends do not fully match the called genes, so a read error is possible. The genes are TRBV10-3 and TRBJ1-2, with a tentative D call TRBD1 (6 bases). The CDR3 loop spans 16 amino acids. The germline gives CDR1 ENHRY, CDR2 SYGVKD. The CDR3 protein is CASSKDGKGGGYGYTF. The CDR3 nucleotides read TGTGCCAGCAGTAAAGACGGGAAGGGGGGGGGCTATGGCTACACCTTC.

This chain links TRBV2 with TRBJ2-7, with D unclear. The CDR3 is made up of 10 amino acids. V was shortened by 5 bases and J by 7 bases, with 6 bases between the two germline ends. Germline V lookup: CDR1 SNHLY, CDR2 FYNNEI. The CDR3 sequence is CASSNNEQYF. The DNA of the CDR3 is TGTGCCAGCAGTAACAATGAGCAGTACTTC.

The chain uses TRBV28 and TRBJ2-7; D is unresolved. The CDR3 runs 13 residues. Trimming pared 4 bases from V and 1 base from J, leaving 8 bases between. Germline CDR1 MDHEN, CDR2 SYDVKM. The CDR3 spells CASSSTESYEQYF. The CDR3 DNA reads TGTGCCAGCAGTTCTACAGAATCCTACGAGCAGTACTTC.

This clonotype came up once. This chain joins TRBV15 and TRBJ2-7; possibly TRBD2 for D (6 bases). V was trimmed by 0 bases and J by 8 bases, leaving 14 bases between them. The CDR3 extends over 14 amino acids. Germline values: CDR1 LNHNV, CDR2 YYDKDF (reference sequence). The CDR3 loop reads CATSRDRGFPKQYF. The CDR3 DNA reads as TGTGCCACCAGCAGAGATCGGGGGTTCCCCAAGCAGTACTTC.